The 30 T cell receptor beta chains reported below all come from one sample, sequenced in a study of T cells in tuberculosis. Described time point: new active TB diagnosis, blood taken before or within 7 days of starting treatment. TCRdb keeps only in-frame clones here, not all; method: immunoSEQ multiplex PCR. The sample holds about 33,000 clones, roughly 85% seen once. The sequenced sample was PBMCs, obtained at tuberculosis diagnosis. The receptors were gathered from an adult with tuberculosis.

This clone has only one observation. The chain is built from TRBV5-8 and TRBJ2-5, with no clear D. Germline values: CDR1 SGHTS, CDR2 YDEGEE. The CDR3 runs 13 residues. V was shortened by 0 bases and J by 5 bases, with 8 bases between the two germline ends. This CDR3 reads CASSLGQRETQYF. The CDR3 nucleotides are TGTGCCAGCAGCTTGGGCCAGCGCGAGACCCAGTACTTC.

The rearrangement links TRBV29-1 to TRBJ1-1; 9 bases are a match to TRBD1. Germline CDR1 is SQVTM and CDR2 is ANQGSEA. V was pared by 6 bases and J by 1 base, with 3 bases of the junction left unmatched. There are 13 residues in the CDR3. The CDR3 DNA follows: TGCAGCGTCACGACAGGGGGGAACACTGAAGCTTTCTTT. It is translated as CSVTTGGNTEAFF.

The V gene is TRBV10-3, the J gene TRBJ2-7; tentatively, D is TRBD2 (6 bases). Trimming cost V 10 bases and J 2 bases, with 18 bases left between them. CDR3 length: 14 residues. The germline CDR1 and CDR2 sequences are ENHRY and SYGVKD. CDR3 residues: CATRLGGEAYEQYF. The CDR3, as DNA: TGTGCCACCCGGTTAGGCGGGGAAGCCTACGAGCAGTACTTC.

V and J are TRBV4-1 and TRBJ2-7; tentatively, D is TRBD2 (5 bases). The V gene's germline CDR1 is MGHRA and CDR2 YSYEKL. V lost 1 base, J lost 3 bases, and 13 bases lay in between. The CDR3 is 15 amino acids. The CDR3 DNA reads TGCGCCAGCAGCCAAGGGTCCAGCGGATTCTACGAGCAGTACTTC. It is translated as CASSQGSSGFYEQYF.

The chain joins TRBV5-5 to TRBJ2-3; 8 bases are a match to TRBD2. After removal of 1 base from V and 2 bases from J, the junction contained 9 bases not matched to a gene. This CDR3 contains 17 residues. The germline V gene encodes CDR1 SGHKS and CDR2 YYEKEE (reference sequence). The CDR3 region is CASSLRPVSGVTDTQYF. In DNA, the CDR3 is TGTGCCAGCAGCTTGCGCCCTGTTAGCGGGGTCACAGATACGCAGTATTTT. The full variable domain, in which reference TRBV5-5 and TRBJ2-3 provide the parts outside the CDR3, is DAGVTQSPTHLIKTRGQQVTLRCSPISGHKSVSWYQQVLGQGPQFIFQYYEKEERGRGNFPDRFSARQFPNYSSELNVNALLLGDSALYLCASSLRPVSGVTDTQYFGPGTRLTVL.

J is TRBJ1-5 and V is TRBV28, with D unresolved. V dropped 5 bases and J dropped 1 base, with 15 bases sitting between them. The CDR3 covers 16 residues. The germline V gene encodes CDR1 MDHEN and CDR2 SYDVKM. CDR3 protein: CASSRRGVESNQPQHF. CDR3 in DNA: TGTGCCAGCAGTAGGCGCGGGGTTGAGAGCAATCAGCCCCAGCATTTT.

Written as DNA, the CDR3 is TGTGCCAGCAGCTTAGGGGGAGGGTTAAATCAGCCCCAGCATTTT. Translating gives CASSLGGGLNQPQHF. The chain is built from TRBV7-2 and TRBJ1-5; no reliable D call. The germline V gene has CDR1 SGHTA and CDR2 FQGNSA. Trimming cost V 1 base and J 4 bases, with 11 bases left between them. This CDR3 has 15 residues.

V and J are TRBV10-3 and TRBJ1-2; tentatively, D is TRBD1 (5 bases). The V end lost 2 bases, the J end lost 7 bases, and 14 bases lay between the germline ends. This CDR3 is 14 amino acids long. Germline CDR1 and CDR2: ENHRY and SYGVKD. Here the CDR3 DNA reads TGTGCCATCAGTGAGACTGGGGCGGGGAGTGGCTACACCTTC. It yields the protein CAISETGAGSGYTF.

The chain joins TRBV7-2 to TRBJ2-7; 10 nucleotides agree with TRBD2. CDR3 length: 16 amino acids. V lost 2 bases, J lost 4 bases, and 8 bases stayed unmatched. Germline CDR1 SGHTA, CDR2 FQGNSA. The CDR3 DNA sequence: TGTGCCAGCAGCTTAAGAGCGGGAGGGCCGGTGTACGAGCAGTACTTC. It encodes CASSLRAGGPVYEQYF.

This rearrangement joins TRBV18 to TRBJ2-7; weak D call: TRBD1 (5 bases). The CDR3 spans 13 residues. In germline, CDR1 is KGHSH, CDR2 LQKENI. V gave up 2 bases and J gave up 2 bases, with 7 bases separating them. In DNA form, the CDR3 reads TGTGCCAGCTCACCAGGACATACCTACGAGCAGTACTTC. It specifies CASSPGHTYEQYF.

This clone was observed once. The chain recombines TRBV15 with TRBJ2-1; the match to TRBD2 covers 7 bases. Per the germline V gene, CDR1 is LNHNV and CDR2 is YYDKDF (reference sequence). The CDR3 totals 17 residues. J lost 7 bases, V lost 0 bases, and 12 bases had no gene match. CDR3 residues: CATSRDLNGGRRNEQFF. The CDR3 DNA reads TGTGCCACCAGCAGAGATCTAAACGGGGGGAGAAGGAATGAGCAGTTCTTC.

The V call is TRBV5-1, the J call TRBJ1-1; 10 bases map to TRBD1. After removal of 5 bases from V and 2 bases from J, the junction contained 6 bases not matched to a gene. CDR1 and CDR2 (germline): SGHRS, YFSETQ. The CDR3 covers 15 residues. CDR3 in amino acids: CASRKGTGANTEAFF. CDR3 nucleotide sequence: TGCGCCAGCAGAAAAGGGACAGGGGCTAACACTGAAGCTTTCTTT. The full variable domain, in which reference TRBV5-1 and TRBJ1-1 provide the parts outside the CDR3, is KAGVTQTPRYLIKTRGQQVTLSCSPISGHRSVSWYQQTPGQGLQFLFEYFSETQRNKGNFPGRFSGRQFSNSRSEMNVSTLELGDSALYLCASRKGTGANTEAFFGQGTRLTVV.

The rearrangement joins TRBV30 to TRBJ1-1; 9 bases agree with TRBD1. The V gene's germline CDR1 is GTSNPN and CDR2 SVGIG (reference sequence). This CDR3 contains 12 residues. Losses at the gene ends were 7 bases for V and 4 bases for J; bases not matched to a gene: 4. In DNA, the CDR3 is TGTGCCTACGGACAGGGGATCACTGAAGCTTTCTTT. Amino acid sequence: CAYGQGITEAFF.

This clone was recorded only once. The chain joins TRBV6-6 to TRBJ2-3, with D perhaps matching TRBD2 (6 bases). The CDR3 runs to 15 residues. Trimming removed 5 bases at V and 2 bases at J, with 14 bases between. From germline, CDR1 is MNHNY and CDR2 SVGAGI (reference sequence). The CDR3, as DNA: TGTGCCAGCAGTACCGGCCTAGCGCCCACAGATACGCAGTATTTT. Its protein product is CASSTGLAPTDTQYF.

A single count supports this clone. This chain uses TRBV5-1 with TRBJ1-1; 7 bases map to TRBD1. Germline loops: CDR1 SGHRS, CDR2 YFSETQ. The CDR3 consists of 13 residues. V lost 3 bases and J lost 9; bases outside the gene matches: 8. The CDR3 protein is CASSWGTEKQAFF. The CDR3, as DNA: TGCGCCAGCAGCTGGGGGACAGAGAAACAAGCTTTCTTT. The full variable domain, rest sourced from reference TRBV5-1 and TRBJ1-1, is KAGVTQTPRYLIKTRGQQVTLSCSPISGHRSVSWYQQTPGQGLQFLFEYFSETQRNKGNFPGRFSGRQFSNSRSEMNVSTLELGDSALYLCASSWGTEKQAFFGQGTRLTVV.

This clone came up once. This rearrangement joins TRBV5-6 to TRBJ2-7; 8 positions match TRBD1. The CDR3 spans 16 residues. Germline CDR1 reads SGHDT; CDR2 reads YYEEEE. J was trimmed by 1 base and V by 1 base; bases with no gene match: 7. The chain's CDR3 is CASSLIRDRPSYEQYF. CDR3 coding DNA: TGTGCCAGCAGCTTGATCCGGGACAGGCCTTCCTACGAGCAGTACTTC.

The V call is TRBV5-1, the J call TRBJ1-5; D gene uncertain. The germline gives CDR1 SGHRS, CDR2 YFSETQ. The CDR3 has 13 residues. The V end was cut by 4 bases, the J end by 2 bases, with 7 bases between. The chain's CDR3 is CASSREGNQPQHF. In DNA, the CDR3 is TGCGCCAGCAGCAGGGAGGGCAATCAGCCCCAGCATTTT.

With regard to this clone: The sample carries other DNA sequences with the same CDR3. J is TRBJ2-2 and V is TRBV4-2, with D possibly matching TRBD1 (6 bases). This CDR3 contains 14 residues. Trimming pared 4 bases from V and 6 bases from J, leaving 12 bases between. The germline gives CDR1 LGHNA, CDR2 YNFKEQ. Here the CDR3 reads CASSLGQGSGELFF. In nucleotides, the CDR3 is TGTGCCAGCAGCCTGGGACAAGGTTCCGGGGAGCTGTTTTTT.

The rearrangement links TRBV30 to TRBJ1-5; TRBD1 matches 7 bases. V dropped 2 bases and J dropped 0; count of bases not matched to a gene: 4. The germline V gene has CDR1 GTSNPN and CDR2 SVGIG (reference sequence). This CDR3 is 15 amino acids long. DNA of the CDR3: TGTGCCTGGAGTAAGGGACAGAGTAGCAATCAGCCCCAGCATTTT. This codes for CAWSKGQSSNQPQHF.

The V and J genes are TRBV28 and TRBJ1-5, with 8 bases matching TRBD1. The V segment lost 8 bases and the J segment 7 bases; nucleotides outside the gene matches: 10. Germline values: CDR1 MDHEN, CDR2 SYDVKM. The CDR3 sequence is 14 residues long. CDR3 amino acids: CASRQGRTGQPQHF. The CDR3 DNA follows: TGTGCCAGCCGACAGGGGCGGACGGGGCAGCCCCAGCATTTT.

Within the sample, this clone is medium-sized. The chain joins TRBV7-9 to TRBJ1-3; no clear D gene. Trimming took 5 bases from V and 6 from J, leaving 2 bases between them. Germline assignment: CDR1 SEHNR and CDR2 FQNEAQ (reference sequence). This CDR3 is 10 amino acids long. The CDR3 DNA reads TGTGCCAGCAGCCTAAACACCATATATTTT. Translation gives CASSLNTIYF.

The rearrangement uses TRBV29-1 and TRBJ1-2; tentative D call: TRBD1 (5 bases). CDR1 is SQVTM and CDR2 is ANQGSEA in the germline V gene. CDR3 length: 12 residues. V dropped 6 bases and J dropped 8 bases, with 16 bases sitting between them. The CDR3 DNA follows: TGCAGCGTGCCCGGGGGGTTAGGGGGCTACACCTTC. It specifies CSVPGGLGGYTF. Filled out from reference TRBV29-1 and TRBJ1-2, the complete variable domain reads SAVISQKPSRDICQRGTSLTIQCQVDSQVTMMFWYRQQPGQSLTLIATANQGSEATYESGFVIDKFPISRPNLTFSTLTVSNMSPEDSSIYLCSVPGGLGGYTFGSGTRLTVV.

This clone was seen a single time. This CDR3 is CASSLIGSFGIMNTEAFF. The CDR3 DNA sequence: TGTGCCAGCAGCTTGATAGGGTCATTCGGGATCATGAACACTGAAGCTTTCTTT. V and J are TRBV5-6 and TRBJ1-1; no firm D call. The CDR3 contains 18 residues. Looked up from germline, CDR1 is SGHDT and CDR2 is YYEEEE. V was shortened by 1 base and J by 0 bases, with 19 bases between the two germline ends.

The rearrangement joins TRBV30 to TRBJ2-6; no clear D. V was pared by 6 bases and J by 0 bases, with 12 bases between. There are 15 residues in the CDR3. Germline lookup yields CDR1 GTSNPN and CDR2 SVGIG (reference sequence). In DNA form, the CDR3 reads TGTGCCTGCCCCGGGTCGGACTCTGGGGCCAACGTCCTGACTTTC. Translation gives CACPGSDSGANVLTF.

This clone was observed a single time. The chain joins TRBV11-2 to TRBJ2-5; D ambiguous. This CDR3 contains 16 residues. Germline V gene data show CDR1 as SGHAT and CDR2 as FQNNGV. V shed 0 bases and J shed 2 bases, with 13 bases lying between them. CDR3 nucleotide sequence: TGTGCCAGCAGCTTAGAGGCCGTCGAGGCGCAAGAGACCCAGTACTTC. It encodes CASSLEAVEAQETQYF.

CDR3 bases: TGTGCCAGCAGCCCACAGAGAAGCACAGATACGCAGTATTTT. Its translation: CASSPQRSTDTQYF. The V and J genes are TRBV2 and TRBJ2-3; no reliable D call. Trimming shortened V by 6 bases and J by 0 bases, and 10 bases separated the two germline ends. Germline V gene data show CDR1 as SNHLY and CDR2 as FYNNEI. The CDR3 totals 14 residues. The full variable domain, in which reference TRBV2 and TRBJ2-3 provide the parts outside the CDR3, is EPEVTQTPSHQVTQMGQEVILRCVPISNHLYFYWYRQILGQKVEFLVSFYNNEISEKSEIFDDQFSVERPDGSNFTLKIRSTKLEDSAMYFCASSPQRSTDTQYFGPGTRLTVL.

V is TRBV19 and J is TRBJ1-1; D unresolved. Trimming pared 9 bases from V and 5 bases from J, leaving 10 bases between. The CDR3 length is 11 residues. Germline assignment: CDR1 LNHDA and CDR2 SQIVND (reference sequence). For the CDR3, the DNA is TGTGCCAGCACTAGGAGGACTGAAGCTTTCTTT. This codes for CASTRRTEAFF.

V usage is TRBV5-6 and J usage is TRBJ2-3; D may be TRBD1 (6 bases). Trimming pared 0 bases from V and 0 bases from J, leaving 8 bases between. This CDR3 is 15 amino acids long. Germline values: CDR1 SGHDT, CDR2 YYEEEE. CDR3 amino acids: CASSLAGQSTDTQYF. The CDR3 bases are TGTGCCAGCAGCTTGGCGGGACAAAGCACAGATACGCAGTATTTT.

CDR3: CASSATGTSGGLGGELFF. The CDR3 DNA is TGTGCCAGCAGTGCAACCGGGACTAGCGGGGGACTTGGCGGGGAGCTGTTTTTT. The chain joins TRBV2 to TRBJ2-2, with 14 bases fitting TRBD2. The V gene's germline CDR1 is SNHLY and CDR2 FYNNEI. V shed 4 bases, J shed 7 bases, and the junction held 11 bases outside the gene matches. CDR3 size: 18 residues.

The CDR3 loop reads CASSTVGQGDTEAFF. CDR3 bases: TGTGCCAGCAGCACCGTCGGACAGGGGGATACTGAAGCTTTCTTT. The chain couples TRBV5-6 to TRBJ1-1; TRBD1 agrees at 10 bases. V shed 4 bases and J 5 bases; nucleotides not matched to a gene: 8. The germline CDR1 and CDR2 sequences are SGHDT and YYEEEE. This CDR3 is built from 15 residues.